The 16 T cell receptor beta chains listed next were all sequenced from one sample in a study of regulatory and conventional T cells in RAG deficiency. The method was immunoSEQ multiplex PCR; TCRdb's version includes in-frame clones alone and lacks a portion of them. The repertoire holds some 30,000 clones, around 89% seen once, with approximately 5.4% in the top ten. In addition, the sample was reused for a study of regulatory T cells. From that study: The PCR used 52 TRBV and 13 TRBJ primers.

Sequencing was done on a sample of CD8+ T cells sorted from blood. All receptors come from a human donor in good health.

V and J are TRBV11-2 and TRBJ2-1; weak D call: TRBD1 (6 bases). The CDR3 length is 14 residues. V shed 8 bases and J shed 3 bases, with 14 bases lying between them. Germline assignment: CDR1 SGHAT and CDR2 FQNNGV. CDR3 sequence reads: CASQDSPDYNEQFF. The CDR3 DNA reads TGTGCCAGCCAGGACAGTCCGGACTACAATGAGCAGTTCTTC.

The chain links TRBV25-1 to TRBJ1-1; no firm D call. V lost 2 bases to trimming and J lost 1 base, with 5 bases between them. Germline values: CDR1 MGHDK, CDR2 SYGVNS. CDR3 length: 13 residues. CDR3 protein: CASSEQRNTEAFF. The CDR3 DNA sequence: TGTGCCAGCAGTGAACAGAGGAACACTGAAGCTTTCTTT. Combining the CDR3 with reference TRBV25-1 and TRBJ1-1 gives the whole variable domain EADIYQTPRYLVIGTGKKITLECSQTMGHDKMYWYQQDPGMELHLIHYSYGVNSTEKGDLSSESTVSRIRTEHFPLTLESARPSHTSQYLCASSEQRNTEAFFGQGTRLTVV.

This rearrangement joins TRBV6-6 to TRBJ2-7; no clear D gene. V was cut by 7 bases and J by 0 bases, with 13 bases left in between. There are 14 residues in the CDR3. The germline V gene has CDR1 MNHNY and CDR2 SVGAGI (reference sequence). CDR3 sequence: CASTDDTSSYEQYF. In nucleotides, the CDR3 is TGTGCCAGCACCGATGACACGAGCTCCTACGAGCAGTACTTC.

In DNA form, the CDR3 reads TGTGCCAGCGGAGGTGGCTACACCTTC. Translating it yields CASGGGYTF. The chain carries TRBV6-6 and TRBJ1-2, with D uncertain. The CDR3 extends over 9 amino acids. Germline V gene lookup returns CDR1 MNHNY and CDR2 SVGAGI (reference sequence). The V end was cut by 8 bases, the J end by 7 bases, with 5 bases between.

This chain links TRBV6-1 with TRBJ2-2; 9 bases align to TRBD1. J gave up 3 bases and V 4 bases, and 0 bases lay outside the gene matches. The CDR3 is made up of 14 amino acids. Germline lookup yields CDR1 MNHNS and CDR2 SASEGT. The CDR3 sequence is CASSGQGDTGELFF. The CDR3 bases are TGTGCCAGCAGTGGACAGGGGGACACCGGGGAGCTGTTTTTT.

The chain couples TRBV11-2 to TRBJ2-1; D unclear. This CDR3 spans 12 amino acids. Trimming took 2 bases from V and 8 from J, leaving 7 bases between them. Germline V CDR1 and CDR2: SGHAT, FQNNGV. The CDR3 nucleotides read TGTGCCAGCAGCTTACTGAGAGATGAGCAGTTCTTC. This translates into CASSLLRDEQFF.

This chain connects TRBV7-9 to TRBJ2-7; possibly TRBD2 for D (5 bases). Germline V gene sequence: CDR1 SEHNR, CDR2 FQNEAQ (reference sequence). This CDR3 comprises 14 residues. Trimming pared 5 bases from V and 6 bases from J, leaving 17 bases between. CDR3 sequence reads: CASSPPRGFGEQYF. CDR3 nucleotide sequence: TGTGCCAGCAGCCCTCCCCGGGGATTCGGCGAGCAGTACTTC.

This clone came up once. The chain employs TRBV6-5 and TRBJ2-1; D may be TRBD2 (7 bases). This CDR3 contains 14 residues. V was clipped by 5 bases and J by 7 bases, with 15 bases between them. Germline loops: CDR1 MNHEY, CDR2 SVGAGI. The CDR3 sequence is CASSAGRGRNEQFF. The CDR3 nucleotides read TGTGCCAGCAGTGCGGGGCGGGGGCGAAATGAGCAGTTCTTC.

The chain joins TRBV28 to TRBJ2-7, with 8 nucleotides matching TRBD1. This CDR3 has 19 residues. J gave up 3 bases and V 5 bases, and 21 bases lay outside the gene matches. Germline assignment: CDR1 MDHEN and CDR2 SYDVKM. CDR3 residues: CASSTETDGQGAFYYEQYF. CDR3 bases: TGTGCCAGCAGTACCGAAACCGATGGACAGGGTGCCTTTTACTACGAGCAGTACTTC. Variable domain in full (rest from reference TRBV28 and TRBJ2-7): DVKVTQSSRYLVKRTGEKVFLECVQDMDHENMFWYRQDPGLGLRLIYFSYDVKMKEKGDIPEGYSVSREKKERFSLILESASTNQTSMYLCASSTETDGQGAFYYEQYFGPGTRLTVT.

The chain employs TRBV6-1 and TRBJ2-7; either TRBD1 or TRBD2 may supply D (5 bases each). This CDR3 region has 15 residues. Germline assignment: CDR1 MNHNS and CDR2 SASEGT. Trimming left V 2 bases short and J 4 bases short, with 15 bases between. The CDR3 DNA is TGTGCCAGCAGTGAATTCGGGGACGGAGCATACGAGCAGTACTTC. Its translation: CASSEFGDGAYEQYF.

The rearrangement uses TRBV27 and TRBJ1-2; weak D call: TRBD1 (5 bases). V lost 4 bases, J lost 4 bases, and 10 bases lay in between. Per germline, CDR1 MNHEY and CDR2 SMNVEV (reference sequence). The CDR3 contains 13 residues. CDR3 amino acids: CASSSRVTYGYTF. The CDR3 nucleotides read TGTGCCAGCAGTTCCAGGGTAACCTATGGCTACACCTTC.

The CDR3 region has the DNA TGTGCCAGCAGTGACGGGTCTTACAATGAGCAGTTCTTC. It specifies CASSDGSYNEQFF. The chain carries TRBV6-4 and TRBJ2-1; no firm D call. The CDR3 extends over 13 amino acids. Germline-derived CDR1 and CDR2 are MRHNA and SNTAGT. V gave up 2 bases and J gave up 4 bases, with 6 bases separating them.

This chain connects TRBV7-9 to TRBJ1-1; a possible D gene is TRBD1 (5 bases). Between the trimmed V and J ends, which lost 5 bases and 4 bases, there was a span of 14 bases. Germline V gene sequence: CDR1 SEHNR, CDR2 FQNEAQ (reference sequence). CDR3 length: 14 residues. The CDR3 nucleotides read TGTGCCAGCAGCCATCCCGGGGGGAGCACTGAAGCTTTCTTT. As protein: CASSHPGGSTEAFF.

The chain has TRBV27 and TRBJ2-3; D is uncertain. V dropped 8 bases and J dropped 4 bases, with 10 bases sitting between them. This CDR3 is 12 amino acids long. Germline CDR1 is MNHEY and CDR2 is SMNVEV (reference sequence). Here the CDR3 DNA reads TGTGCCAGCTGGTACAGAGCAGATACGCAGTATTTT. It yields the protein CASWYRADTQYF.

The J gene is TRBJ1-2, the V gene TRBV30; D remains unclear. This CDR3 contains 13 residues. V was trimmed by 0 bases and J by 2 bases, leaving 7 bases between them. The germline gives CDR1 GTSNPN, CDR2 SVGIG (reference sequence). CDR3 nucleotides: TGTGCCTGGAGTGTCGGCTCAAACTATGGCTACACCTTC. It yields the protein CAWSVGSNYGYTF. Filled out from reference TRBV30 and TRBJ1-2, the complete variable domain reads SQTIHQWPATLVQPVGSPLSLECTVEGTSNPNLYWYRQAAGRGLQLLFYSVGIGQISSEVPQNLSASRPQDRQFILSSKKLLLSDSGFYLCAWSVGSNYGYTFGSGTRLTVV.

The J gene is TRBJ2-2, the V gene TRBV7-9, with a weak D call TRBD2 (5 bases). This CDR3 has 18 amino acids. Germline assignment: CDR1 SEHNR and CDR2 FQNEAQ (reference sequence). Trimming shortened V by 2 bases and J by 2 bases, and 18 bases separated the two germline ends. CDR3 in DNA: TGTGCCAGCAGCTTAAAGTACTTTGGACTGAGAAACACCGGGGAGCTGTTTTTT. Encoded protein: CASSLKYFGLRNTGELFF.